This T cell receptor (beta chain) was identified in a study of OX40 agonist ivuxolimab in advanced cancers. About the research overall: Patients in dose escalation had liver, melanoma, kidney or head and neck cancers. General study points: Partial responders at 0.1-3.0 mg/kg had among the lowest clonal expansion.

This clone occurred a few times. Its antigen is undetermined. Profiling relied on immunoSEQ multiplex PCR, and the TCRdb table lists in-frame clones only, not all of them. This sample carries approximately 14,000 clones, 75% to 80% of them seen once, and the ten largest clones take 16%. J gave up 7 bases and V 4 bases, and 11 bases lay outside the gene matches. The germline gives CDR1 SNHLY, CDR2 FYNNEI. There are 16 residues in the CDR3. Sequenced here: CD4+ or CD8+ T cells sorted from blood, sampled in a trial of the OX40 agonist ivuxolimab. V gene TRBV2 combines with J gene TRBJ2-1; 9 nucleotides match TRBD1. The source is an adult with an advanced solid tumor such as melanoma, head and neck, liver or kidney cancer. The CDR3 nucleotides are TGTGCCAGCAGTGTTGTGGGACAGGGAGGGTTGAATGAGCAGTTCTTC. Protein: CASSVVGQGGLNEQFF.